The 7 T cell receptor beta chains in this list originate from one sample, sequenced in a study of T cell repertoires in cytomegalovirus infection. No antigen has been identified for these receptors. TCRdb used MiXCR to reprocess the reads, holding one entry per CDR3 protein. The profile shows roughly 990,000 distinct CDR3 sequences, 30% to 40% of them singletons. Sample: cultured CD8+ T cells from PBMCs, taken from culture after CMV antigen stimulation. These receptors all stem from a human donor in good health (CMV status not recorded). Some clones in this sample may be carry-over from other donors' samples.

V usage is TRBV9 and J usage is TRBJ1-1, with D hard to call. V lost 0 bases and J lost 1, with 10 bases in between. CDR3 length: 15 residues. Germline-derived CDR1 and CDR2 are SGDLS and YYNGEE. For the CDR3, the DNA is TGTGCCAGCAGCGTAGGGGCAAGCCCGAACACTGAAGCTTTCTTT. It yields the protein CASSVGASPNTEAFF. Complete variable domain (other parts from reference TRBV9 and TRBJ1-1): DSGVTQTPKHLITATGQRVTLRCSPRSGDLSVYWYQQSLDQGLQFLIQYYNGEERAKGNILERFSAQQFPDLHSELNLSSLELGDSALYFCASSVGASPNTEAFFGQGTRLTVV.

This clonotype was recorded many times. This chain uses TRBV7-2 with TRBJ2-7; 9 bases line up with TRBD1. Per germline, CDR1 SGHTA and CDR2 FQGNSA. V shed 2 bases, J shed 5 bases, and the junction held 7 bases outside the gene matches. The CDR3 runs to 15 residues. CDR3 nucleotide sequence: TGTGCCAGCAGCTTAATCCGGACAGGGGTCCACGAGCAGTACGTC. This gives the protein CASSLIRTGVHEQYV.

The genes are TRBV29-1 and TRBJ2-1, with TRBD1 identical over 7 bases. There are 16 residues in the CDR3. The germline V gene has CDR1 SQVTM and CDR2 ANQGSEA. Unmatched junction bases numbered 12, after V lost 0 bases and J lost 7 bases. CDR3 sequence: CSVEDHRTGVGNEQFF. DNA for the CDR3: TGCAGCGTTGAAGATCATCGGACAGGCGTGGGGAATGAGCAGTTCTTC.

The table lists this clonotype with many counts. This chain uses TRBV28 with TRBJ1-1, with a possible D match to TRBD1 (5 bases). The germline gives CDR1 MDHEN, CDR2 SYDVKM. The CDR3 runs to 16 residues. The V and J ends lost 6 bases and 1 base respectively, with 18 bases between them. The CDR3 DNA sequence: TGTGCCAGCAGACACCAGCGGATGGGGGGGAACACTGAAGCTTTCTTT. Protein: CASRHQRMGGNTEAFF.

The rearrangement links TRBV16 to TRBJ2-7, with TRBD1 matching over 11 bases. In germline, CDR1 is KGHSY, CDR2 FQNENV. The CDR3 has 14 residues. V dropped 4 bases and J dropped 3; count of bases not matched to a gene: 2. The CDR3 loop is CASSRGTGGYEQYV. Written as DNA, the CDR3 is TGTGCCAGCAGCCGTGGGACAGGGGGCTACGAGCAGTACGTC.

This clonotype was detected many times. V gene TRBV7-3 combines with J gene TRBJ2-3; tentatively, D is TRBD2 (6 bases). Germline CDR1 SGHTA, CDR2 FQGTGA. Trimming removed 5 bases from V and 1 base from J, with 16 bases in between. The CDR3 totals 16 residues. CDR3 nucleotides: TGTGCCAGCAGCCTAAACCCGGGACTCCGCACAGATACGCAGTATTTT. It encodes CASSLNPGLRTDTQYF.

This clonotype appeared many times. The gene calls are TRBV27 and TRBJ1-1; a possible D gene is TRBD1 (6 bases). Trimming left V 2 bases short and J 3 bases short, with 10 bases between. Germline assignment: CDR1 MNHEY and CDR2 SMNVEV (reference sequence). CDR3 length: 14 amino acids. CDR3 coding DNA: TGTGCCAGCAGTTTAAGCGGGGGCTACACTGAAGCTTTCTTT. It yields the protein CASSLSGGYTEAFF.